The 5 T cell receptor beta chains below were found in one sample sequenced in a study of CD8+CD57+ T cells in acquired aplastic anemia. Template material for TCR beta VDJ and CDR3 profiling consisted of genomic DNA. TCRdb used MiXCR to reprocess the reads, holding one entry per CDR3 protein. The table records some 410,000 distinct CDR3 sequences, 55% to 75% of them present only once. Sequencing was performed on sorted CD4+, CD8+, or CD8+CD57+ T cells (not recorded which) from PBMCs. These receptors all come from a human donor in good health, serving as a control.

The V gene is TRBV7-2, the J gene TRBJ2-7; D remains ambiguous. The CDR3 is 13 amino acids. Germline lookup yields CDR1 SGHTA and CDR2 FQGNSA. The V gene lost 2 bases and the J gene lost 2 bases, with 7 bases spanning the gap. In nucleotides, the CDR3 is TGTGCCAGCAGCTTAACCATAACCTACGAGCAGTACTTC. Its protein product is CASSLTITYEQYF.

Turning to this clonotype: The missing conserved phenylalanine or tryptophan at the end of this CDR3 makes a read error likely. Because the CDR3's place on the DNA is in doubt, the DNA is left out and the CDR3 is given as listed by TCRdb. The chain employs TRBV7-2 and TRBJ1-5. The CDR3 contains 13 residues when both ends are counted. Germline lookup yields CDR1 SGHTA and CDR2 FQGNSA. CDR3 sequence: CASSPSSGGGQET.

This CDR3 reads CASSEPSRNQPQHF. DNA for the CDR3: TGTGCCAGCAGTGAACCATCCCGCAATCAGCCCCAGCATTTT. The chain recombines TRBV7-3 with TRBJ1-5; D gene uncertain. The CDR3 covers 14 residues. Trimming left V 6 bases short and J 2 bases short, with 11 bases between. CDR1 and CDR2 (germline): SGHTA, FQGTGA.

In this sample, this clonotype turned up many times. The chain carries TRBV12-3 or TRBV12-4 and TRBJ2-5; TRBD2 might be the D (5 bases). This CDR3 contains 13 residues. Trimming stripped 8 bases from V and 5 bases from J, with 15 bases between. DNA of the CDR3: TGTGCCAGCGGCTCTAGCATTACGGAGACCCAGTACTTC. Protein product: CASGSSITETQYF.

Comment on this clonotype: The junction and the germline gene differ at one end; a read error may be behind it. The chain is built from TRBV9 and TRBJ1-1; D is undetermined. There are 15 residues in the CDR3. Germline CDR1 reads SGDLS; CDR2 reads YYNGEE. The chain's CDR3 is CASSLGDRANTEAFF. The CDR3 DNA reads as TGCGCCAGCAGCTTGGGCGATCGGGCGAACACTGAAGCTTTCTTT.